These 19 T cell receptor beta chains originate from one sample sequenced in a study of T cells in Graves' hyperthyroidism and ophthalmopathy. The TCR beta CDR3 regions underwent amplification using RNA transcripts as the source. The HTBI primer set was used in a first-round RT-PCR of the TCR CDR3. TCRdb used MiXCR to reprocess the multiplex PCR reads, holding one entry per CDR3 protein. The data contain hundreds of thousands of distinct CDR3 sequences, 40% to 55% of them singletons. The specimen sequenced was peripheral blood or thyroid tissue (not recorded which). These receptors originate from an adult man with Graves' disease, either hyperthyroidism or ophthalmopathy (not recorded which).

The chain is built from TRBV25-1 and TRBJ2-5, with 9 bases aligning to TRBD2. Trimming cost V 6 bases and J 4 bases; bases outside gene matches: 15. CDR1 is MGHDK and CDR2 is SYGVNS in the germline V gene. The CDR3 has 17 residues. The CDR3 nucleotides read TGTGCCAGCAGCCAAGATATTTTGCGGGGGGGGTCAGAGACCCAGTACTTC. As protein: CASSQDILRGGSETQYF.

This chain connects TRBV5-1 to TRBJ2-3; D not certain. Trimming cost V 7 bases and J 2 bases, with 5 bases left between them. The CDR3 contains 11 residues. Germline CDR1 is SGHRS and CDR2 is YFSETQ. The CDR3 nucleotides read TGCGCCAGCGGGATCACAGATACGCAGTATTTT. It translates to CASGITDTQYF.

J is TRBJ2-7 and V is TRBV7-2; D remains unclear. The CDR3 sequence is 12 residues long. Germline V gene lookup returns CDR1 SGHTA and CDR2 FQGNSA. The V gene lost 8 bases and the J gene lost 0 bases, with 8 bases spanning the gap. The CDR3 reads CASHPSSYEQYF. The CDR3, as DNA: TGTGCCAGCCACCCCAGCTCCTACGAGCAGTACTTC.

The J gene is TRBJ2-5, the V gene TRBV24-1, with 7 bases aligning to TRBD2. Per germline, CDR1 KGHDR and CDR2 SFDVKD. V dropped 2 bases and J dropped 0; count of bases not matched to a gene: 5. The CDR3 is 16 amino acids. CDR3 region: CATSDSAGTNQETQYF. CDR3 coding DNA: TGTGCCACCAGTGATTCCGCCGGGACTAACCAAGAGACCCAGTACTTC.

V usage is TRBV5-1 and J usage is TRBJ1-5, with D possibly being TRBD1 (5 bases). Germline CDR1 and CDR2: SGHRS and YFSETQ. The CDR3 runs to 14 residues. Trimming took 0 bases from V and 6 from J, leaving 10 bases between them. The CDR3 reads CASSLGPRGQPQHF. CDR3 nucleotides: TGCGCCAGCAGCTTGGGGCCGAGGGGTCAGCCCCAGCATTTT.

The genes are TRBV7-2 and TRBJ1-3, with no clear D. V lost 1 base, J lost 0 bases, and 13 bases lay in between. Per the germline V gene, CDR1 is SGHTA and CDR2 is FQGNSA. The CDR3 extends over 17 amino acids. The CDR3 DNA reads as TGTGCCAGCAGCTTAGAAGCCCTTACGGGCTCTGGAAACACCATATATTTT. Encoded protein: CASSLEALTGSGNTIYF.

V and J are TRBV20-1 and TRBJ1-2; TRBD1 is a possible D gene (6 bases). Germline V CDR1 and CDR2: DFQATT, SNEGSKA (reference sequence). This CDR3 spans 16 amino acids. V lost 0 bases and J 8 bases, leaving 22 bases between the germline ends. The CDR3 loop is CSARDRADGGESGYTF. DNA for the CDR3: TGCAGTGCTAGAGATCGCGCGGACGGGGGCGAATCGGGCTACACCTTC.

The rearrangement uses TRBV9 and TRBJ2-7, with 9 bases fitting TRBD1. This CDR3 is built from 15 residues. Trimming at V came to 3 bases and at J to 6 bases, leaving 10 bases not matched to a gene. The V gene's germline CDR1 is SGDLS and CDR2 YYNGEE. Written as DNA, the CDR3 is TGTGCCAGCAGCGACTCCGGGACAGGGTTCCCCGAGCAGTACTTC. Encoded protein: CASSDSGTGFPEQYF. Together with reference TRBV9 and TRBJ2-7, the CDR3 gives the full variable domain: DSGVTQTPKHLITATGQRVTLRCSPRSGDLSVYWYQQSLDQGLQFLIQYYNGEERAKGNILERFSAQQFPDLHSELNLSSLELGDSALYFCASSDSGTGFPEQYFGPGTRLTVT.

This clonotype was observed a few times. The chain uses TRBV20-1 and TRBJ2-5; D is possibly TRBD2 (6 bases). Between the trimmed V and J ends, which lost 0 bases and 5 bases, there was a span of 10 bases. Germline V gene lookup returns CDR1 DFQATT and CDR2 SNEGSKA (reference sequence). The CDR3 sequence is 13 residues long. CDR3 loop: CSARDSGVETQYF. The CDR3 DNA follows: TGCAGTGCTAGAGATTCGGGAGTGGAGACCCAGTACTTC.

At least ten counts were recorded for this clonotype. V gene TRBV15 combines with J gene TRBJ1-1; no clear D. V was cut by 3 bases and J by 1 base, with 9 bases left in between. The CDR3 length is 14 residues. Germline V gives CDR1 LNHNV, CDR2 YYDKDF (reference sequence). CDR3 residues: CATSSRQENTEAFF. The CDR3 DNA sequence: TGTGCCACCAGCAGTAGGCAGGAGAACACTGAAGCTTTCTTT.

This clonotype was counted a single time. The chain is built from TRBV13 and TRBJ2-7; TRBD1 aligns across 8 bases. Unmatched junction bases numbered 10, after V lost 5 bases and J lost 4 bases. CDR1 is PRHDT, CDR2 FYEKMQ, per germline (reference sequence). CDR3 size: 15 residues. The CDR3 coding sequence is TGTGCCAGCAGCCCCAGGACAGGGAAAAATTACGAGCAGTACTTC. Translated: CASSPRTGKNYEQYF.

The CDR3 DNA sequence: TGCAGCGTTGAAAGGGGACGAACGGGTGGACAAACCCAGTACTTC. Translation gives CSVERGRTGGQTQYF. The chain joins TRBV29-1 to TRBJ2-5; D is perhaps TRBD1 or TRBD2 (5 bases each). The length of the CDR3 is 15 residues. Germline V gene sequence: CDR1 SQVTM, CDR2 ANQGSEA. V was pared by 2 bases and J by 8 bases, with 21 bases between.

This clonotype was seen a single time. One base away lies a much larger clone, so this may be a sequencing read error. The CDR3 bases are TGTGCCATCAGCACGAACTCACAGGGTGACACTGAAGCTTTCTTT. It is translated as CAISTNSQGDTEAFF. This chain connects TRBV10-3 to TRBJ1-1, with D perhaps matching TRBD1 (6 bases). The CDR3 contains 15 residues. Trimming removed 6 bases from V and 3 bases from J, with 17 bases in between. The V gene's germline CDR1 is ENHRY and CDR2 SYGVKD.

The chain has TRBV14 and TRBJ1-2; D might be TRBD1 (5 bases). The CDR3 consists of 15 residues. The V end lost 0 bases, the J end lost 5 bases, and 13 bases lay between the germline ends. In germline, CDR1 is SGHDN, CDR2 FVKESK. The CDR3 DNA reads as TGTGCCAGCAGCCAAGACGGGGCCAAAATTTATGGCTACACCTTC. This translates into CASSQDGAKIYGYTF.

J is TRBJ1-5 and V is TRBV6-1, with D uncertain. CDR1 and CDR2 (germline): MNHNS, SASEGT. CDR3 length equals 14 residues. V lost 7 bases and J lost 6, with 16 bases in between. CDR3 in amino acids: CASIGLSGSQPQHF. CDR3 bases: TGTGCCAGCATTGGGCTTTCCGGGAGTCAGCCCCAGCATTTT.

Concerning this clonotype: A much larger clone lies a single base off, so this may be a read error. Since the CDR3 does not end with the conserved phenylalanine or tryptophan, this likely comes from a read error. The chain joins TRBV7-9 to TRBJ1-1; maybe TRBD1 (5 bases). Germline loops: CDR1 SEHNR, CDR2 FQNEAQ (reference sequence). The CDR3 extends over 15 amino acids. V was trimmed by 4 bases and J by 4 bases, leaving 16 bases between them. The CDR3 spells CASSYSGGSGTEAFL. Written as DNA, the CDR3 is TGTGCCAGCAGCTACTCCGGGGGGTCGGGCACTGAAGCTTTCCTT.

This chain joins TRBV20-1 and TRBJ1-1; D uncertain. V lost 6 bases to trimming and J lost 7 bases, with 12 bases between them. In germline, CDR1 is DFQATT, CDR2 SNEGSKA (reference sequence). CDR3 length: 11 amino acids. In nucleotides, the CDR3 is TGCAGTGCCGCCAGAGGCGGTGAAGCTTTCTTT. Encoded protein: CSAARGGEAFF.

A note on this clonotype: A much larger clone lies a single base off, so this may be a read error. For the CDR3, the DNA is TGTGCCGGCAGTTATAACTATGGCTACACCTTC. Translating gives CAGSYNYGYTF. The rearrangement uses TRBV2 and TRBJ1-2; D is ambiguous. CDR1 is SNHLY and CDR2 is FYNNEI in the germline V gene. This CDR3 has 11 amino acids.

This clonotype has just a few counts. This chain connects TRBV7-2 to TRBJ2-7; TRBD1 is a possible D gene (7 bases). The germline V and J ends were trimmed by 5 bases and 2 bases, with 19 bases remaining between them. This CDR3 is built from 16 residues. CDR1 is SGHTA, CDR2 FQGNSA, per germline. This chain's CDR3 is CASSPVNRGGPYEQYF. The CDR3 DNA sequence: TGTGCCAGCAGCCCAGTGAACAGGGGAGGTCCCTACGAGCAGTACTTC.